The clone carrying this TCR beta chain was found a few times. The antigen remains unidentified. Conversion of TCR transcripts into cDNA relied on 5'RACE template switching, which added a universal primer site and UMIs. MiXCR, applied by TCRdb to the 5' RACE reads, yields one record per CDR3 protein. There are 450,000 to 550,000 distinct CDR3 sequences in the sample; about a fifth occur only once, and approximately 15% lies in the top ten. These data are taken from a study of T cells after yellow fever vaccination. The CDR3 length is 17 residues. The V gene's germline CDR1 is SGHTA and CDR2 FQGNSA. With 5 bases removed from V and 0 bases from J, the gap between germline ends came to 20 bases. Study-level points and caveats: Reappearance after the booster was seen for most primary-vaccination clones, at roughly 96% CD4 and about 90% CD8. Abundant contaminating clonotypes from the bulk population could appear in FACS-sorted repertoires.

The chain recombines TRBV7-2 with TRBJ2-7, with a tentative D call TRBD2 (6 bases). Sample: PBMCs, taken 15 days after the yellow fever booster vaccination. This TCR was recovered from a man aged 30-40 years who received the YFV17D yellow fever vaccine. The DNA for the CDR3 is TGTGCCAGCAGCGACAGAGCCGGGACTTTGAGCTCCTACGAGCAGTACTTC. It translates to CASSDRAGTLSSYEQYF.